The entry below describes one T cell receptor beta chain. The sample originates from a study of blood T cells in healthy people across ages. Next came a second PCR, run for about 7 to 12 cycles, which used a sample-barcoded 5' primer along with a J-beta primer mix. TCRdb reprocessed the 5' RACE reads via MiXCR and lists one record per CDR3 protein. Counted here are roughly 1.5 million distinct CDR3 sequences, approximately 39% occurring once; the ten biggest clones make up about 3.8%. Between the trimmed V and J ends, which lost 6 bases and 4 bases, there was a span of 18 bases. Per the germline V gene, CDR1 is DFQATT and CDR2 is SNEGSKA (reference sequence). CDR3 length: 14 amino acids.

The origin of this receptor is a woman aged 18-35 years in good health. Sequenced material: blood. The chain has TRBV20-1 and TRBJ1-2; D is perhaps TRBD1 (6 bases). The chain's CDR3 is CSATQGSGSYGYTF. The CDR3 region has the DNA TGCAGTGCAACCCAGGGGTCGGGGAGCTATGGCTACACCTTC.